Here is one T cell receptor (beta chain) with its context. This record belongs to a study of preoperative IRX-2 immunotherapy in early breast cancer. The CDR3 is made up of 13 amino acids. Profiling relied on immunoSEQ multiplex PCR, and the TCRdb table lists in-frame clones only, not all of them. The repertoire consists of over 20,000 clones, with approximately 80% occurring once and the leading ten covering roughly 1.4%. Treatment: preoperative locoregional IRX-2 cytokine immunotherapy. The input for sequencing was lymph node tissue, taken after IRX-2 immunotherapy. The receptor was derived from a human donor with breast cancer. The chain joins TRBV1 to TRBJ1-2. TRBV1 represents a pseudogene. This CDR3 reads CASSQPGGYGYTF. CDR3 DNA sequence: TGCGCCAGCAGCCAACCGGGGGGTTACGGCTACACCTTC.